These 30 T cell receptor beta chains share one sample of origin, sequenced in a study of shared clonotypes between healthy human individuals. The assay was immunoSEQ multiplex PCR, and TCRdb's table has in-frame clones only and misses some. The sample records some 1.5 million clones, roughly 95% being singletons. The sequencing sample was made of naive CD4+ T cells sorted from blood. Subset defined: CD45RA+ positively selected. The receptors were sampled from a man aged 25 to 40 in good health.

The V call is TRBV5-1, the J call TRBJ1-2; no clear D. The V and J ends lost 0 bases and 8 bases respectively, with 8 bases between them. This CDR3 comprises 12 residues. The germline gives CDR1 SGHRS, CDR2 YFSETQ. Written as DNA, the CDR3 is TGCGCCAGCAGCTTGGAGCCAGGAGGCTACACCTTC. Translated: CASSLEPGGYTF.

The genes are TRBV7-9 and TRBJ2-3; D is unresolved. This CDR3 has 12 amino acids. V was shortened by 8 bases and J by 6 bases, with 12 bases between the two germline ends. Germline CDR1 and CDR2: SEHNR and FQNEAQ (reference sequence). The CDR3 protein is CASLTRGDTQYF. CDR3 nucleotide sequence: TGTGCCAGCCTGACAAGAGGCGATACGCAGTATTTT.

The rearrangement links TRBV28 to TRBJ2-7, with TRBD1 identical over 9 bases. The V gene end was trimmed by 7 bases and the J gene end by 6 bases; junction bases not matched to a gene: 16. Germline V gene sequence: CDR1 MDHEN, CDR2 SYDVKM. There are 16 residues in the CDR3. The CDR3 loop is CASTGTGTGIYGEQYF. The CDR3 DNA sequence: TGTGCCAGCACCGGAACCGGGACAGGGATTTACGGCGAGCAGTACTTC.

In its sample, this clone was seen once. CDR3: CATGRAEHSTDTQYF. The CDR3 DNA reads TGTGCCACAGGGAGGGCGGAGCATAGCACAGATACGCAGTATTTT. This sequence joins TRBV19 and TRBJ2-3, with TRBD2 identical over 7 bases. The CDR3 has 15 amino acids. Germline V gene lookup returns CDR1 LNHDA and CDR2 SQIVND (reference sequence). J lost 0 bases, V lost 10 bases, and 10 bases had no gene match. The full variable domain, in which reference TRBV19 and TRBJ2-3 provide the parts outside the CDR3, is DGGITQSPKYLFRKEGQNVTLSCEQNLNHDAMYWYRQDPGQGLRLIYYSQIVNDFQKGDIAEGYSVSREKKESFPLTVTSAQKNPTAFYLCATGRAEHSTDTQYFGPGTRLTVL.

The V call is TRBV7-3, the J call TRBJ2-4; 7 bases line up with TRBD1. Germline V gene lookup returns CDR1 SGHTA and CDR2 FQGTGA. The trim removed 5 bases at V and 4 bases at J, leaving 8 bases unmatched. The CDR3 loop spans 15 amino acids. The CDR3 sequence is CASSPLGQLKNIQYF. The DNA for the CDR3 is TGTGCCAGCAGCCCACTGGGACAGTTGAAAAACATTCAGTACTTC.

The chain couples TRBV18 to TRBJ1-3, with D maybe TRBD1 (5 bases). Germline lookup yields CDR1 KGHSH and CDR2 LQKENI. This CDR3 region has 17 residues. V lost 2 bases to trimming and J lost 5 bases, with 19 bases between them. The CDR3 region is CASSPSLGPGGRNTIYF. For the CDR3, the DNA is TGTGCCAGCTCACCATCCTTGGGGCCCGGAGGAAGAAACACCATATATTTT.

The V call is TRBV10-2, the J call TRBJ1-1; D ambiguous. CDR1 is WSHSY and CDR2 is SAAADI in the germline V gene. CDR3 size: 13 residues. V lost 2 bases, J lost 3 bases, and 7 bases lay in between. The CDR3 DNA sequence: TGCGCCAGCAGTGAGGTCTCGGACACTGAAGCTTTCTTT. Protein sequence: CASSEVSDTEAFF.

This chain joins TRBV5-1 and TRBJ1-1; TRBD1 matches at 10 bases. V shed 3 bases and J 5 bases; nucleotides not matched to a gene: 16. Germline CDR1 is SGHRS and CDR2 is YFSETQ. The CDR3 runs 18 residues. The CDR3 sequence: CASSSPGQGLHGGTEAFF. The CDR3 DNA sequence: TGCGCCAGCAGCTCTCCGGGACAGGGGCTACATGGGGGAACTGAAGCTTTCTTT.

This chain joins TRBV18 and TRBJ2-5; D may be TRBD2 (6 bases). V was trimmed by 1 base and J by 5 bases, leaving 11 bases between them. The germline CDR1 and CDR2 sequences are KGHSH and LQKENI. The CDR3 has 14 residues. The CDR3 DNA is TGTGCCAGCTCACCACAGGCTAGCGCGGAGACCCAGTACTTC. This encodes CASSPQASAETQYF.

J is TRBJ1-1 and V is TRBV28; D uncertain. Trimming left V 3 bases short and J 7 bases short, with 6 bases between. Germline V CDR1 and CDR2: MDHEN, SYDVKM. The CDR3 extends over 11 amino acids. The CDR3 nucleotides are TGTGCCAGCAGTTTGGCGGTTGAAGCTTTCTTT. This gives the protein CASSLAVEAFF.

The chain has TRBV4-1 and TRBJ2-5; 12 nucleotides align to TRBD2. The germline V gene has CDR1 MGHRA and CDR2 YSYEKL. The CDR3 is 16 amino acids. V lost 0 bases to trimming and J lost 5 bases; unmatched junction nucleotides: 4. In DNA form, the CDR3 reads TGCGCCAGCAGCCAAGAGACTAGCGGGAGTCTTGAGACCCAGTACTTC. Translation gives CASSQETSGSLETQYF.

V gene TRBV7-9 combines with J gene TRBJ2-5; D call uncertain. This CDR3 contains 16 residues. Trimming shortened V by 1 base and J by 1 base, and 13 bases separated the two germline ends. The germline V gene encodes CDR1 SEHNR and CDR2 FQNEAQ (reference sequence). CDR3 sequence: CASSLGSITFQETQYF. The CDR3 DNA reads TGTGCCAGCAGCTTAGGAAGCATTACCTTCCAAGAGACCCAGTACTTC.

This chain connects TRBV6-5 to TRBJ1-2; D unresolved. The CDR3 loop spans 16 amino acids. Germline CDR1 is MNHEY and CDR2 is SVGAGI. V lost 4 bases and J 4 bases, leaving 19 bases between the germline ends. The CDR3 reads CASSSPGRVGSYGYTF. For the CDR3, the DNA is TGTGCCAGCAGTTCCCCCGGAAGGGTGGGTAGCTATGGCTACACCTTC.

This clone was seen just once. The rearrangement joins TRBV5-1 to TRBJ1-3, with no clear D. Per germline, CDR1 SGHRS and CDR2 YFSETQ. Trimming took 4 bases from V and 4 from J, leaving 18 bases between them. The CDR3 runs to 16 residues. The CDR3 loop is CASSRLTPAGGNTIYF. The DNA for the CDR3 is TGCGCCAGCAGCCGTCTTACCCCTGCTGGAGGAAACACCATATATTTT. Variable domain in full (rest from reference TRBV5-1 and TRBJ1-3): KAGVTQTPRYLIKTRGQQVTLSCSPISGHRSVSWYQQTPGQGLQFLFEYFSETQRNKGNFPGRFSGRQFSNSRSEMNVSTLELGDSALYLCASSRLTPAGGNTIYFGEGSWLTVV.

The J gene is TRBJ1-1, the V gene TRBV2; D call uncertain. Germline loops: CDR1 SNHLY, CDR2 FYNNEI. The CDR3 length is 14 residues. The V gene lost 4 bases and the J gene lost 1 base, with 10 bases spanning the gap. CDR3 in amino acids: CASSVGRANTEAFF. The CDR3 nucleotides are TGTGCCAGCAGTGTTGGCAGAGCGAACACTGAAGCTTTCTTT.

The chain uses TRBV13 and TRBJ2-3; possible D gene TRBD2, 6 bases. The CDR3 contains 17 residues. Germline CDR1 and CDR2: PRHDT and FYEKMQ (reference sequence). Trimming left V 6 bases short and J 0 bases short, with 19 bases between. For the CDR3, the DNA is TGTGCCAGCAGGGCCCCCCGGGGACTTACTAGCACAGATACGCAGTATTTT. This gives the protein CASRAPRGLTSTDTQYF.

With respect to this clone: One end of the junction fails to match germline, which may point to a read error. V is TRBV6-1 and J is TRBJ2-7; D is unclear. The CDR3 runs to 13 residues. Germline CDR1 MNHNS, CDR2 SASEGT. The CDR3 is CASSEDQWFGRIF. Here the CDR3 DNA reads TGTGCCAGCAGTGAAGACCAATGGTTCGGACGGATCTTC.

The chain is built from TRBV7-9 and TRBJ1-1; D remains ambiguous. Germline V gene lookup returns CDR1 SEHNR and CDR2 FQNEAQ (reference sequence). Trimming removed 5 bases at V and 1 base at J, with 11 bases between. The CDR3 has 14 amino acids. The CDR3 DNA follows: TGTGCCAGCAGCCCCTCTTACTCGAACACTGAAGCTTTCTTT. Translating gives CASSPSYSNTEAFF.

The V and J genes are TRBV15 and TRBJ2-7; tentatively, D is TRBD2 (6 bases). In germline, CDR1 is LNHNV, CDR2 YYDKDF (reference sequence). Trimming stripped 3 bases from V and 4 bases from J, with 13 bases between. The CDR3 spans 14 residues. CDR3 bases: TGTGCCACCAGCAGCCTCGGGGGTGCATACGAGCAGTACTTC. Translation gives CATSSLGGAYEQYF. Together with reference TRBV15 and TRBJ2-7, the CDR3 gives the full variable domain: DAMVIQNPRYQVTQFGKPVTLSCSQTLNHNVMYWYQQKSSQAPKLLFHYYDKDFNNEADTPDNFQSRRPNTSFCFLDIRSPGLGDTAMYLCATSSLGGAYEQYFGPGTRLTVT.

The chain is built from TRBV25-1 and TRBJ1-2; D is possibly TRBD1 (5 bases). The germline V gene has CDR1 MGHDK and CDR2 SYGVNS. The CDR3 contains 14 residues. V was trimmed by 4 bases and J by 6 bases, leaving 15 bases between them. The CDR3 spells CASSAGWEGNGYTF. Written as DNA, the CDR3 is TGTGCCAGCAGTGCAGGCTGGGAGGGGAATGGCTACACCTTC.

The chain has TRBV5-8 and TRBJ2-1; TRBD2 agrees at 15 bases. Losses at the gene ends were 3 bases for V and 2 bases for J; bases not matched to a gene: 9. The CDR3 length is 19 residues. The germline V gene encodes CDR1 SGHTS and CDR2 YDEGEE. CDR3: CASSYPGLAGGTPYNEQFF. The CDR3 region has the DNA TGTGCCAGCAGCTACCCGGGACTAGCGGGAGGAACCCCCTACAATGAGCAGTTCTTC.

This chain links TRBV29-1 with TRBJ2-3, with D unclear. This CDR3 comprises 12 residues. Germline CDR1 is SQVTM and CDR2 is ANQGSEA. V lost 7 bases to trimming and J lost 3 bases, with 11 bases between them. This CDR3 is CSAQSRTDTQYF. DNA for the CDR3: TGCAGCGCGCAGAGTCGGACAGATACGCAGTATTTT.

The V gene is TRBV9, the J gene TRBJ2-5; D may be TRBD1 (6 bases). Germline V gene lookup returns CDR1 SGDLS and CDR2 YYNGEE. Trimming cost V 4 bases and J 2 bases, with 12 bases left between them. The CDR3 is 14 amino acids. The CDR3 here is CASSPGQIQETQYF. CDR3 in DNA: TGTGCCAGCAGCCCCGGACAGATTCAAGAGACCCAGTACTTC.

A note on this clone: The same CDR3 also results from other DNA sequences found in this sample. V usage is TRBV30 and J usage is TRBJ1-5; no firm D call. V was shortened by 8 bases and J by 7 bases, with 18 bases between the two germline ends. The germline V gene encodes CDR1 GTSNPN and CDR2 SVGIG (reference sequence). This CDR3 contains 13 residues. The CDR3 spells CAAETALGQPQHF. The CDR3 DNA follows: TGTGCCGCGGAGACGGCTTTAGGGCAGCCCCAGCATTTT.

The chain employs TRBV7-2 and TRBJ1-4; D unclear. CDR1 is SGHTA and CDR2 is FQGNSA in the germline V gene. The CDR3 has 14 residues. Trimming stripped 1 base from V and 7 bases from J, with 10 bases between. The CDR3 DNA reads TGTGCCAGCAGCTTAGTCTCGACGGGTGAAAAACTGTTTTTT. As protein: CASSLVSTGEKLFF. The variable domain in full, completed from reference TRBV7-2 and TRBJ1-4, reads GAGVSQSPSNKVTEKGKDVELRCDPISGHTALYWYRQSLGQGLEFLIYFQGNSAPDKSGLPSDRFSAERTGGSVSTLTIQRTQQEDSAVYLCASSLVSTGEKLFFGSGTQLSVL.

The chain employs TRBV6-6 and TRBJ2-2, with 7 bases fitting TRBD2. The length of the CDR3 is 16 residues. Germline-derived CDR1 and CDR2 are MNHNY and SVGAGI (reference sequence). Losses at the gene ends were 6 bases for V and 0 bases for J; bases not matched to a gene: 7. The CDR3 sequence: CASRTPSGANTGELFF. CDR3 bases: TGTGCCAGCAGAACCCCTAGCGGCGCGAACACCGGGGAGCTGTTTTTT.

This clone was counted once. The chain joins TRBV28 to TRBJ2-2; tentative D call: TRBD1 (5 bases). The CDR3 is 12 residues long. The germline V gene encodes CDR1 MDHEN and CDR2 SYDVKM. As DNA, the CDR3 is TGTGCTGGGCAGGGGAACACCGGGGAGCTGTTTTTT. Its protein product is CAGQGNTGELFF.

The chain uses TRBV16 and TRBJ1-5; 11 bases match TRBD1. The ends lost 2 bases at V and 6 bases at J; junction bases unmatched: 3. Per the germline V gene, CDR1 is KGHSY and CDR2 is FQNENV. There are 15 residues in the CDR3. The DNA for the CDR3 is TGTGCCAGCAGCCAAACCGGGACAGGGGGTCAGCCCCAGCATTTT. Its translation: CASSQTGTGGQPQHF. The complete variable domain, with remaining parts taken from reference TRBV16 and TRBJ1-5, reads GEEVAQTPKHLVRGEGQKAKLYCAPIKGHSYVFWYQQVLKNEFKFLISFQNENVFDETGMPKERFSAKCLPNSPCSLEIQATKLEDSAVYFCASSQTGTGGQPQHFGDGTRLSIL.

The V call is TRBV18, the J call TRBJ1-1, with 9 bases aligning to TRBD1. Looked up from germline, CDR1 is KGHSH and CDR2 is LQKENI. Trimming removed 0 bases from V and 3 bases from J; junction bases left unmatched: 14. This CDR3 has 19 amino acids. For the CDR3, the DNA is TGTGCCAGCTCACCACCAGCGGCAAGAATAGGGACAGGGCACACTGAAGCTTTCTTT. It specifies CASSPPAARIGTGHTEAFF.

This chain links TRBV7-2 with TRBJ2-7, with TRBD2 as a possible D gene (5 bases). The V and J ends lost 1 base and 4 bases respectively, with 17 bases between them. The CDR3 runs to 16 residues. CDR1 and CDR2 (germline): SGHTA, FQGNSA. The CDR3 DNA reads TGTGCCAGCAGCTTAGTCGGCCCCCCCGGGGAATACGAGCAGTACTTC. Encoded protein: CASSLVGPPGEYEQYF.